The present entry profiles one T cell receptor beta chain with its context. The germline gives CDR1 SGHTA, CDR2 FQGTGA. This CDR3 spans 15 amino acids. Trimming removed 5 bases at V and 0 bases at J, with 13 bases between. The data were obtained in a study of CD8+CD57+ T cells in acquired aplastic anemia. TCR beta VDJ and CDR3 were profiled, and genomic DNA was the template. TCRdb recomputed calls from the reads with MiXCR, one row per CDR3 protein. The table records about 130,000 distinct CDR3 sequences, roughly 50% of them present only once. Sequences were obtained from sorted CD4+, CD8+, or CD8+CD57+ T cells (not recorded which) from PBMCs. This clonotype was sampled from a human donor in good health, serving as a control. The chain employs TRBV7-3 and TRBJ1-2; possible D gene TRBD1, 6 bases. CDR3 loop: CASSIGGEANYGYTF. The CDR3 DNA is TGTGCCAGCAGCATAGGGGGGGAAGCTAACTATGGCTACACCTTC.